The 29 T cell receptor beta chains presented below share a single source sample, sequenced in a study of CD8 T cells in ankylosing spondylitis. Findings and limits, study-wide: A motif of several highly homologous TCR beta variants was seen as apparently characteristic of ankylosing spondylitis blood.

Their antigen targets remain unknown. Via MiXCR, TCRdb re-called the 5' RACE reads, giving one row per CDR3 protein. This table has some 840,000 distinct CDR3 sequences, approximately 12% appearing once. The sample consisted of blood, either unsorted or a sorted T cell fraction (not recorded which). All receptors come from a male donor with ankylosing spondylitis.

This clonotype was detected only a few times. The rearrangement uses TRBV6-2 or TRBV6-3 and TRBJ2-7; TRBD2 matches 8 bases. The CDR3 has 14 amino acids. Germline V lookup: CDR1 MNHEY, CDR2 SVGEGT. V gave up 2 bases and J gave up 6 bases; unmatched junction bases: 6. CDR3 amino acids: CASSYRREASEQYF. In DNA form, the CDR3 reads TGTGCCAGCAGTTACAGGCGGGAGGCGAGCGAGCAGTACTTC.

This rearrangement joins TRBV6-2 or TRBV6-3 to TRBJ1-1; no clear D gene. V gave up 4 bases and J gave up 3 bases, with 9 bases separating them. In germline, CDR1 is MNHEY, CDR2 SVGEGT. The CDR3 is made up of 13 amino acids. The CDR3 bases are TGTGCCAGCAGTTGCCGGGGAGACACTGAAGCTTTCTTT. Translation: CASSCRGDTEAFF.

This clonotype was detected many times. V is TRBV20-1 and J is TRBJ2-3; tentatively, D is TRBD1 (6 bases). The CDR3 consists of 15 residues. Trimming left V 0 bases short and J 2 bases short, with 12 bases between. Germline CDR1 reads DFQATT; CDR2 reads SNEGSKA (reference sequence). CDR3 DNA sequence: TGCAGTGCTAGAGACCCACAGGGAAACACAGATACGCAGTATTTT. As protein: CSARDPQGNTDTQYF.

This clonotype has more than one count but fewer than ten. The CDR3 sequence: CASSRILAGTQETQYF. The CDR3 nucleotides read TGTGCCAGCAGCCGGATACTAGCGGGAACGCAAGAGACCCAGTACTTC. The chain combines TRBV6-1 with TRBJ2-5; 10 positions agree with TRBD2. The germline gives CDR1 MNHNS, CDR2 SASEGT. V shed 6 bases and J 2 bases; nucleotides not matched to a gene: 9. The CDR3 sequence is 16 residues long.

In its sample, this clonotype was seen a few times. The chain couples TRBV5-1 to TRBJ2-3; possibly TRBD2 for D (6 bases). Germline V gene data show CDR1 as SGHRS and CDR2 as YFSETQ. Trimming took off 6 bases at V and 0 bases at J, with 11 bases between the two ends. CDR3 length: 14 amino acids. The CDR3 DNA reads as TGCGCCAGCATGGAGGGGCCTAGCACAGATACGCAGTATTTT. This encodes CASMEGPSTDTQYF.

This clonotype was recorded a few times. The chain uses TRBV7-8 and TRBJ2-5; D may be TRBD2 (6 bases). This CDR3 is built from 15 residues. CDR1 and CDR2 (germline): SGHVS, FQNEAQ. V was clipped by 5 bases and J by 0 bases, with 13 bases between them. This CDR3 reads CASSLRDLHQETQYF. The CDR3 region has the DNA TGTGCCAGCAGCCTCCGGGACTTACACCAAGAGACCCAGTACTTC.

The chain combines TRBV20-1 with TRBJ2-1; 9 bases are a match to TRBD2. The length of the CDR3 is 14 residues. Trimming took 0 bases from V and 5 from J; bases not matched to a gene: 2. CDR1 and CDR2 (germline): DFQATT, SNEGSKA (reference sequence). The chain's CDR3 is CSARDASGNNEQFF. As DNA, the CDR3 is TGCAGTGCTAGAGACGCTAGCGGGAACAATGAGCAGTTCTTC.

This clonotype was observed a few times. This chain uses TRBV20-1 with TRBJ2-7; maybe TRBD2 (5 bases). The CDR3 is 15 amino acids. Germline CDR1 and CDR2: DFQATT and SNEGSKA (reference sequence). V lost 3 bases to trimming and J lost 3 bases, with 18 bases between them. The CDR3 DNA follows: TGCAGTGCTAGTGCGGCGGCCAAAGGGAGCTACGAGCAGTACTTC. It specifies CSASAAAKGSYEQYF.

The chain employs TRBV28 and TRBJ1-3; no reliable D call. The V gene's germline CDR1 is MDHEN and CDR2 SYDVKM. V was trimmed by 6 bases and J by 0 bases, leaving 18 bases between them. This CDR3 has 17 amino acids. The CDR3 protein is CASRDLGGRSSGNTIYF. The CDR3 DNA is TGTGCCAGCAGGGACCTCGGAGGGCGGTCCTCTGGAAACACCATATATTTT.

In its sample, this clonotype was seen many times. This chain connects TRBV7-9 to TRBJ2-5; unclear D gene. There are 16 residues in the CDR3. CDR1 and CDR2 from the germline V gene are SEHNR and FQNEAQ (reference sequence). The V gene lost 5 bases and the J gene lost 5 bases, with 21 bases spanning the gap. This CDR3 is CASSPGSLAFLETQYF. The CDR3 DNA reads as TGTGCCAGCAGCCCCGGCTCCCTTGCATTTTTGGAGACCCAGTACTTC.

Only a few counts were recorded for this clonotype. This sequence joins TRBV7-2 and TRBJ1-6; 9 bases match TRBD1. The junction had 6 bases not matched to a gene; V was cut back by 3 bases and J by 9 bases. Per the germline V gene, CDR1 is SGHTA and CDR2 is FQGNSA. The CDR3 runs to 15 residues. The CDR3 reads CASSFQQGAGSPLHF. The CDR3 nucleotides are TGTGCCAGCAGCTTTCAACAGGGGGCTGGTTCACCCCTCCACTTT.

This clonotype was found a few times. The chain's CDR3 is CASSAGGRGSYNEQFF. CDR3 nucleotide sequence: TGTGCCAGCAGCGCAGGGGGGCGAGGGTCCTACAATGAGCAGTTCTTC. The V and J genes are TRBV7-2 and TRBJ2-1; the D gene is possibly TRBD1 (7 bases). V lost 5 bases, J lost 1 base, and 15 bases lay in between. The CDR3 loop spans 16 amino acids. The V gene's germline CDR1 is SGHTA and CDR2 FQGNSA.

This clonotype was counted a few times. The rearrangement uses TRBV20-1 and TRBJ1-4; D is ambiguous. Germline V gives CDR1 DFQATT, CDR2 SNEGSKA (reference sequence). The CDR3 consists of 12 residues. V lost 5 bases and J 0 bases, leaving 4 bases between the germline ends. Here the CDR3 DNA reads TGCAGTGCTTCTACAACTAATGAAAAACTGTTTTTT. Encoded protein: CSASTTNEKLFF.

The chain has TRBV2 and TRBJ2-7; TRBD2 matches at 7 bases. CDR1 and CDR2 from the germline V gene are SNHLY and FYNNEI. The CDR3 runs to 15 residues. V shed 3 bases, J shed 7 bases, and the junction held 12 bases outside the gene matches. Written as DNA, the CDR3 is TGTGCCAGCAGTGAGCCGGGCAGCGGGGTTGTTGAGCAGTACTTC. This sequence encodes CASSEPGSGVVEQYF.

J is TRBJ2-3 and V is TRBV5-1, with 16 bases matching TRBD2. The CDR3 consists of 18 residues. The germline gives CDR1 SGHRS, CDR2 YFSETQ. With V trimmed by 4 bases and J by 1 base, 6 bases remained unmatched. The CDR3 spells CASSEGLAGGYGTDTQYF. CDR3 sequence (DNA): TGCGCCAGCAGCGAGGGACTAGCGGGAGGGTACGGCACAGATACGCAGTATTTT.

The chain links TRBV5-1 to TRBJ2-2, with TRBD1 matching over 9 bases. With 2 bases clipped from V and 8 bases from J, the junction kept 7 bases outside the gene matches. Germline V gives CDR1 SGHRS, CDR2 YFSETQ. The CDR3 spans 15 residues. CDR3 sequence (DNA): TGCGCCAGCAGCTTCATACAGGGGGCCACAGGGGAGCTGTTTTTT. The encoded protein is CASSFIQGATGELFF.

This clonotype was picked up a small number of times. This sequence joins TRBV18 and TRBJ1-1; tentatively, D is TRBD1 (5 bases). Trimming stripped 0 bases from V and 6 bases from J, with 14 bases between. This CDR3 is built from 15 residues. CDR1 and CDR2 (germline): KGHSH, LQKENI. CDR3 sequence (DNA): TGTGCCAGCTCACCACCCCAGGGAGGGAAAGCTGAAGCTTTCTTT. Its protein product is CASSPPQGGKAEAFF.

As concerns this clonotype: At one of its ends the junction is not consistent with the germline gene, which may arise from a read error. This rearrangement joins TRBV10-3 to TRBJ1-3, with unresolved D. The CDR3 covers 13 residues. Germline CDR1 reads ENHRY; CDR2 reads SYGVKD. CDR3 residues: CAILASSGNTLYF. CDR3 DNA sequence: TGTGCCATCCTCGCGTCTTCTGGAAACACCCTATATTTT.

This clonotype was detected only a few times. The chain recombines TRBV7-2 with TRBJ1-1; maybe TRBD1 (5 bases). Germline V CDR1 and CDR2: SGHTA, FQGNSA. Trimming removed 5 bases from V and 3 bases from J, with 22 bases in between. The length of the CDR3 is 17 residues. CDR3 region: CASSNIQSGRGYTEAFF. DNA of the CDR3: TGTGCCAGCAGCAACATTCAATCAGGGAGAGGGTACACTGAAGCTTTCTTT.

This clonotype showed up just a few times. V usage is TRBV11-1 and J usage is TRBJ1-1; D uncertain. The V gene's germline CDR1 is SGHAT and CDR2 FQDESV (reference sequence). CDR3 length: 15 amino acids. Deletions cut 1 base from V and 1 base from J, with 10 bases between. CDR3 bases: TGTGCCAGCAGCTTAGGTAGGTCCTGGAACACTGAAGCTTTCTTT. As protein: CASSLGRSWNTEAFF.

This chain connects TRBV11-1 to TRBJ2-1; the D gene is possibly TRBD1 (5 bases). This CDR3 is 15 amino acids long. The germline V and J ends were trimmed by 5 bases and 5 bases, with 16 bases remaining between them. Per the germline V gene, CDR1 is SGHAT and CDR2 is FQDESV (reference sequence). CDR3 residues: CASSPPRGSHNEQFF. DNA for the CDR3: TGTGCCAGCAGCCCGCCTAGGGGTTCCCACAATGAGCAGTTCTTC.

The rearrangement uses TRBV7-2 and TRBJ2-7; no definite D call. Germline V CDR1 and CDR2: SGHTA, FQGNSA. Trimming left V 0 bases short and J 7 bases short, with 10 bases between. This CDR3 region has 13 residues. CDR3 sequence: CASSLAWAREQYF. The CDR3 nucleotides read TGTGCCAGCAGCTTAGCATGGGCCAGGGAGCAGTACTTC.

The chain carries TRBV20-1 and TRBJ1-1; possible D gene TRBD1, 6 bases. The V end lost 5 bases, the J end lost 3 bases, and 10 bases lay between the germline ends. The germline V gene has CDR1 DFQATT and CDR2 SNEGSKA (reference sequence). The CDR3 runs 12 residues. The CDR3 DNA follows: TGCAGTGCTGGTAGACAGGACACTGAAGCTTTCTTT. As protein: CSAGRQDTEAFF.

This clonotype was detected only a few times. CDR3 coding DNA: TGCGCCAGCAGCTTGTTTGCCAGCACAGATACGCAGTATTTT. Protein: CASSLFASTDTQYF. This chain links TRBV5-1 with TRBJ2-3; D unresolved. V was clipped by 1 base and J by 0 bases, with 6 bases between them. The germline CDR1 and CDR2 sequences are SGHRS and YFSETQ. The CDR3 has 14 residues. Full variable domain (outside the CDR3, taken from reference TRBV5-1 and TRBJ2-3): KAGVTQTPRYLIKTRGQQVTLSCSPISGHRSVSWYQQTPGQGLQFLFEYFSETQRNKGNFPGRFSGRQFSNSRSEMNVSTLELGDSALYLCASSLFASTDTQYFGPGTRLTVL.

This clonotype has a count of ten or more. The chain employs TRBV12-3 or TRBV12-4 and TRBJ2-7; D gene ambiguous. The CDR3 is 13 residues long. Trimming removed 3 bases from V and 2 bases from J, with 8 bases in between. Written as DNA, the CDR3 is TGTGCCAGCAGTTTTCGGGTAGCCTACGAGCAGTACTTC. As protein: CASSFRVAYEQYF.

V is TRBV29-1 and J is TRBJ2-3, with D perhaps TRBD1 (6 bases). From germline, CDR1 is SQVTM and CDR2 ANQGSEA. CDR3 length equals 15 residues. V lost 6 bases and J 0 bases, leaving 16 bases between the germline ends. The CDR3 DNA reads as TGCAGCGTGAAAGGGACAACTACTAGCACAGATACGCAGTATTTT. It encodes CSVKGTTTSTDTQYF.

The table lists this clonotype with many counts. The chain links TRBV6-2 or TRBV6-3 to TRBJ2-1; D is undetermined. The CDR3 contains 12 residues. V shed 2 bases and J shed 7 bases, with 6 bases lying between them. Germline loops: CDR1 MNHEY, CDR2 SVGEGT. The CDR3 nucleotides read TGTGCCAGCAGTTACGACGGGAATGAGCAGTTCTTC. It yields the protein CASSYDGNEQFF.

The V gene is TRBV6-2 or TRBV6-3, the J gene TRBJ2-7; the match to TRBD2 covers 8 bases. Germline V gene lookup returns CDR1 MNHEY and CDR2 SVGEGT. Trimming removed 2 bases from V and 6 bases from J; junction bases left unmatched: 9. The CDR3 consists of 15 residues. Written as DNA, the CDR3 is TGTGCCAGCAGTTACCTGGCGGGAGGAATAAGCGAGCAGTACTTC. Protein sequence: CASSYLAGGISEQYF.

This clonotype has a handful of counts. The chain couples TRBV7-2 to TRBJ1-1; D remains ambiguous. The CDR3 length is 13 residues. Germline loops: CDR1 SGHTA, CDR2 FQGNSA. The ends were cut back, 2 bases at V and 4 bases at J, with 8 bases in the middle. The CDR3 here is CASSLLTVTEAFF. As DNA, the CDR3 is TGTGCCAGCAGCTTACTCACAGTCACTGAAGCTTTCTTT.